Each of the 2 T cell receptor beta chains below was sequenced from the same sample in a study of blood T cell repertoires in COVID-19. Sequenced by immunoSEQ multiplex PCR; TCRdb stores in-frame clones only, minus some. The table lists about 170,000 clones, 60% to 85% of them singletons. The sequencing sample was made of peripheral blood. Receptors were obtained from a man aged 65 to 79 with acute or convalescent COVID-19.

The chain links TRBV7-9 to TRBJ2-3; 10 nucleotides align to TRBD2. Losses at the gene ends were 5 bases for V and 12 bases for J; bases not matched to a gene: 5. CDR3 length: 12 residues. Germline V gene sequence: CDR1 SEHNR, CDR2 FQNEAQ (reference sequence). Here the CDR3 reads CASSLTSGAQYF. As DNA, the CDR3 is TGTGCCAGCAGCCTCACTAGCGGGGCCCAGTATTTT. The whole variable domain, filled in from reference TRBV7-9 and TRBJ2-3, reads DTGVSQNPRHKITKRGQNVTFRCDPISEHNRLYWYRQTLGQGPEFLTYFQNEAQLEKSRLLSDRFSAERPKGSFSTLEIQRTEQGDSAMYLCASSLTSGAQYFGPGTRLTVL.

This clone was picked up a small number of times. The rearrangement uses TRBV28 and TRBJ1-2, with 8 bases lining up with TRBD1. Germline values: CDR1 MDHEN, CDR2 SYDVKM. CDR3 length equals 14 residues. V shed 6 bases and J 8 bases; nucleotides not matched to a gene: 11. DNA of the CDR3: TGTGCCAGCAGGCCCCCAGGGGGCTCTCGGGGCTACACCTTC. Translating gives CASRPPGGSRGYTF.